These 28 T cell receptor beta chains share one sample of origin, sequenced in a study of blood T cell repertoires in COVID-19. TCRdb keeps only in-frame clones here, not all; method: immunoSEQ multiplex PCR. This table holds 190,000 or so clones, about 80% found once. The sample taken for sequencing was peripheral blood. The receptors derive from a human donor with acute or convalescent COVID-19. The donor label of this sample is uncertain.

V is TRBV28 and J is TRBJ1-5, with 7 positions matching TRBD1. The germline CDR1 and CDR2 sequences are MDHEN and SYDVKM. The CDR3 runs to 16 residues. The V and J ends lost 5 bases and 5 bases, in that order; junction bases with no gene match: 12. DNA of the CDR3: TGTGCCAGCAGTGGAACTGGGACAGCCCTCGATCAGCCCCAGCATTTT. The encoded protein is CASSGTGTALDQPQHF.

V usage is TRBV12-3 or TRBV12-4 and J usage is TRBJ1-3; the D gene is possibly TRBD1 (5 bases). The V and J ends lost 6 bases and 9 bases respectively, with 15 bases between them. The CDR3 loop spans 13 amino acids. The CDR3 region has the DNA TGTGCCAGCAGCAGTCAGGGTTCTTTCACCATATATTTT. This encodes CASSSQGSFTIYF.

The chain recombines TRBV6-5 with TRBJ1-2; 10 bases fit TRBD1. The germline gives CDR1 MNHEY, CDR2 SVGAGI. J gave up 4 bases and V 2 bases, and 7 bases lay outside the gene matches. The CDR3 contains 16 residues. The DNA of the CDR3 is TGTGCCAGCAGTTACCTCCGGACAGGGGGAAGCTATGGCTACACCTTC. This gives the protein CASSYLRTGGSYGYTF.

The rearrangement uses TRBV29-1 and TRBJ1-1; D gene ambiguous. Germline values: CDR1 SQVTM, CDR2 ANQGSEA. The CDR3 has 10 amino acids. Trimming took off 3 bases at V and 11 bases at J, with 10 bases between the two ends. The CDR3 DNA sequence: TGCAGCGTTGAGGCCCCCGGGGCTTTCTTT. Translation gives CSVEAPGAFF.

This chain joins TRBV6-5 and TRBJ1-1, with 11 nucleotides matching TRBD1. The CDR3 has 15 residues. Germline V lookup: CDR1 MNHEY, CDR2 SVGAGI. J gave up 3 bases and V 6 bases, and 6 bases lay outside the gene matches. CDR3 in DNA: TGTGCCAGCAGGAAGGGGACAGGGGGGGACACTGAAGCTTTCTTT. Translation: CASRKGTGGDTEAFF.

The rearrangement links TRBV10-2 to TRBJ2-1, with TRBD2 identical over 7 bases. This CDR3 is 15 amino acids long. CDR1 and CDR2 from the germline V gene are WSHSY and SAAADI. V lost 8 bases to trimming and J lost 8 bases; unmatched junction nucleotides: 15. CDR3 in amino acids: CASAVAGDLRDEQFF. CDR3 nucleotide sequence: TGCGCCAGCGCTGTGGCGGGAGACCTCCGCGATGAGCAGTTCTTC.

The chain employs TRBV10-3 and TRBJ2-7; possibly TRBD2 for D (5 bases). From germline, CDR1 is ENHRY and CDR2 SYGVKD. Between the trimmed V and J ends, which lost 3 bases and 6 bases, there was a span of 9 bases. The CDR3 covers 12 residues. The CDR3 nucleotides are TGTGCCATCAGTGACGGACTCCCCGAGCAGTACTTC. Protein: CAISDGLPEQYF.

This chain connects TRBV12-3 or TRBV12-4 to TRBJ1-5; possible D gene TRBD1, 5 bases. CDR3 length: 13 residues. Trimming pared 5 bases from V and 4 bases from J, leaving 9 bases between. This CDR3 reads CASSISGNQPQHF. The CDR3 DNA reads TGTGCCAGCAGTATTTCAGGGAATCAGCCCCAGCATTTT.

This chain joins TRBV27 and TRBJ2-7; TRBD2 aligns across 13 bases. Germline V gives CDR1 MNHEY, CDR2 SMNVEV (reference sequence). V lost 7 bases and J lost 5; bases outside the gene matches: 17. The CDR3 loop spans 18 amino acids. The CDR3: CASMVQWRTSGSSHEQYF. For the CDR3, the DNA is TGTGCCAGCATGGTACAGTGGAGGACTAGCGGGAGTAGCCACGAGCAGTACTTC.

This clone appeared a few times. The rearrangement joins TRBV12-3 or TRBV12-4 to TRBJ1-5; D might be TRBD1 (5 bases). The CDR3 runs 12 residues. V was shortened by 5 bases and J by 12 bases, with 14 bases between the two germline ends. CDR3: CASSSFGTFQHF. The DNA of the CDR3 is TGTGCCAGCAGTAGTTTCGGGACTTTCCAGCATTTT.

This clone has a single count. The chain employs TRBV28 and TRBJ1-1; D is perhaps TRBD1 (6 bases). CDR3 length equals 15 residues. Germline CDR1 is MDHEN and CDR2 is SYDVKM. The germline V and J ends were trimmed by 1 base and 1 base, with 10 bases remaining between them. The CDR3 DNA reads as TGTGCCAGCAGTTTATCAGGGGTGACGAACACTGAAGCTTTCTTT. The encoded protein is CASSLSGVTNTEAFF.

The chain is built from TRBV7-9 and TRBJ1-5, with D uncertain. The V gene lost 4 bases and the J gene lost 0 bases, with 4 bases spanning the gap. Germline CDR1 and CDR2: SEHNR and FQNEAQ (reference sequence). This CDR3 comprises 13 residues. CDR3 sequence reads: CASSSNSNQPQHF. For the CDR3, the DNA is TGTGCCAGCAGCTCCAATAGCAATCAGCCCCAGCATTTT.

The chain employs TRBV25-1 and TRBJ1-2; D may be TRBD1 (6 bases). V lost 4 bases and J lost 8, with 14 bases in between. CDR1 MGHDK and CDR2 SYGVNS come from the germline V gene. The CDR3 extends over 13 amino acids. This CDR3 is CASSGTEVTGYTF. CDR3 sequence (DNA): TGTGCCAGCAGTGGGACAGAGGTAACAGGCTACACCTTC.

The V gene is TRBV7-2, the J gene TRBJ1-2, with D unclear. Deletions cut 1 base from V and 4 bases from J, with 10 bases between. Germline V gene data show CDR1 as SGHTA and CDR2 as FQGNSA. The CDR3 spans 14 residues. The CDR3 DNA reads TGTGCCAGCAGCTTAGTTTCAGATCGCTATGGCTACACCTTC. Translated, it gives CASSLVSDRYGYTF.

The chain joins TRBV19 to TRBJ2-2; perhaps TRBD1 as D (5 bases). The ends were cut back, 6 bases at V and 0 bases at J, with 14 bases in the middle. The CDR3 contains 16 residues. Germline lookup yields CDR1 LNHDA and CDR2 SQIVND (reference sequence). CDR3 residues: CASSPPPTANTGELFF. CDR3 in DNA: TGTGCCAGTAGCCCCCCCCCGACAGCGAACACCGGGGAGCTGTTTTTT. The full variable domain, in which reference TRBV19 and TRBJ2-2 provide the parts outside the CDR3, is DGGITQSPKYLFRKEGQNVTLSCEQNLNHDAMYWYRQDPGQGLRLIYYSQIVNDFQKGDIAEGYSVSREKKESFPLTVTSAQKNPTAFYLCASSPPPTANTGELFFGEGSRLTVL.

The chain joins TRBV14 to TRBJ2-3; D is possibly TRBD2 (7 bases). The CDR3 has 15 residues. V lost 2 bases and J 2 bases, leaving 11 bases between the germline ends. CDR1 and CDR2 (germline): SGHDN, FVKESK. In DNA form, the CDR3 reads TGTGCCAGCAGCCAATCCGGGGGGCCCACAGATACGCAGTATTTT. Translating gives CASSQSGGPTDTQYF.

This chain joins TRBV7-8 and TRBJ1-6; D is unclear. The CDR3 loop spans 15 amino acids. With 3 bases removed from V and 4 bases from J, the gap between germline ends came to 10 bases. CDR1 and CDR2 (germline): SGHVS, FQNEAQ. CDR3 in amino acids: CASSFAGQYNSPLHF. The CDR3 DNA reads TGTGCCAGCAGCTTCGCAGGCCAGTATAATTCACCCCTCCACTTT.

V is TRBV7-8 and J is TRBJ1-5; D gene uncertain. CDR3 length equals 15 residues. The germline V gene has CDR1 SGHVS and CDR2 FQNEAQ. Between the trimmed V and J ends, which lost 5 bases and 4 bases, there was a span of 15 bases. The CDR3 sequence is CASSPWTNRNQPQHF. The CDR3 DNA reads as TGTGCCAGCAGCCCGTGGACTAATCGGAATCAGCCCCAGCATTTT. Full variable domain (rest looked up from reference TRBV7-8 and TRBJ1-5): GAGVSQSPRYKVAKRGQDVALRCDPISGHVSLFWYQQALGQGPEFLTYFQNEAQLDKSGLPSDRFFAERPEGSVSTLKIQRTQQEDSAVYLCASSPWTNRNQPQHFGDGTRLSIL.

This clone was found a few times. V usage is TRBV2 and J usage is TRBJ1-2, with D unclear. With 6 bases removed from V and 3 bases from J, the gap between germline ends came to 8 bases. Per germline, CDR1 SNHLY and CDR2 FYNNEI. The length of the CDR3 is 12 residues. The CDR3 spells CASRDTHYGYTF. The CDR3 bases are TGTGCCAGCAGAGACACCCACTATGGCTACACCTTC.

The CDR3 DNA reads as TGTGCCAGCAGCCCCAGGGGAACAGGGTTGGTCACTGAAGCTTTCTTT. This codes for CASSPRGTGLVTEAFF. V and J are TRBV5-4 and TRBJ1-1, with a possible D match to TRBD1 (6 bases). This CDR3 is 16 amino acids long. The ends were cut back, 4 bases at V and 4 bases at J, with 20 bases in the middle. Germline CDR1 reads SGHNT; CDR2 reads YYREEE (reference sequence).

V usage is TRBV5-8 and J usage is TRBJ2-3; 11 positions match TRBD1. The J segment lost 6 bases and the V segment lost 3 bases, leaving 3 bases of the junction unmatched. The CDR3 covers 14 residues. Germline CDR1 and CDR2: SGHTS and YDEGEE. The CDR3 DNA reads TGTGCCAGCAGCTACGGACAGGGGGCGGATACGCAGTATTTT. Encoded protein: CASSYGQGADTQYF.

This clone was picked up one time. The chain joins TRBV24-1 to TRBJ1-2; 9 bases align to TRBD1. V shed 12 bases, J shed 3 bases, and the junction held 13 bases outside the gene matches. This CDR3 has 15 amino acids. Germline V gives CDR1 KGHDR, CDR2 SFDVKD. The CDR3 protein is CAPSWTGDGHYGYTF. CDR3 coding DNA: TGTGCCCCTTCTTGGACAGGGGATGGCCACTATGGCTACACCTTC.

This chain joins TRBV24-1 and TRBJ1-5; D may be TRBD1 (6 bases). V was trimmed by 4 bases and J by 4 bases, leaving 13 bases between them. Germline V gene sequence: CDR1 KGHDR, CDR2 SFDVKD. This CDR3 has 15 amino acids. This chain's CDR3 is CATSDPKGGNQPQHF. For the CDR3, the DNA is TGTGCCACCAGTGACCCTAAGGGGGGGAATCAGCCCCAGCATTTT.

This clone has more than one count but fewer than ten. The CDR3 loop is CASSLRAGEQYF. Written as DNA, the CDR3 is TGTGCCAGCAGCCTCAGGGCCGGCGAGCAGTACTTC. The chain carries TRBV3-1 (or the pseudogene TRBV3-2) and TRBJ2-7, with D possibly TRBD1 on 5 matching bases. In germline, CDR1 is LGHDT, CDR2 YNNKEL (reference sequence). The CDR3 consists of 12 residues. The V gene lost 4 bases and the J gene lost 6 bases, with 10 bases spanning the gap.

The J gene is TRBJ1-1, the V gene TRBV7-3; TRBD1 is a possible D gene (6 bases). In germline, CDR1 is SGHTA, CDR2 FQGTGA. V gave up 5 bases and J gave up 1 base, with 8 bases separating them. The CDR3 runs 13 residues. The CDR3 loop reads CASSVRGNTEAFF. CDR3 DNA: TGTGCCAGCAGCGTCAGGGGGAACACTGAAGCTTTCTTT.

The CDR3 DNA follows: TGTGCCTGGAGCGTAAATGACGGGGGACCCTACGAGCAGTACTTC. Translation: CAWSVNDGGPYEQYF. The J gene is TRBJ2-7, the V gene TRBV30, with a possible D match to TRBD2 (6 bases). Trimming took off 3 bases at V and 2 bases at J, with 17 bases between the two ends. Germline assignment: CDR1 GTSNPN and CDR2 SVGIG (reference sequence). This CDR3 contains 15 residues. Full variable domain (missing parts from reference TRBV30 and TRBJ2-7): SQTIHQWPATLVQPVGSPLSLECTVEGTSNPNLYWYRQAAGRGLQLLFYSVGIGQISSEVPQNLSASRPQDRQFILSSKKLLLSDSGFYLCAWSVNDGGPYEQYFGPGTRLTVT.

V is TRBV6-5 and J is TRBJ2-7; D is perhaps TRBD1 (6 bases). Deletions cut 6 bases from V and 5 bases from J, with 20 bases between. Germline CDR1 and CDR2: MNHEY and SVGAGI. The CDR3 extends over 15 amino acids. The CDR3 region has the DNA TGTGCCAGCAGGAGAGGGGATACAGGGACCGACGAGCAGTACTTC. It codes for CASRRGDTGTDEQYF.

The rearrangement links TRBV5-1 to TRBJ1-2; no definite D call. There are 17 residues in the CDR3. The germline V and J ends were trimmed by 2 bases and 4 bases, with 21 bases remaining between them. From germline, CDR1 is SGHRS and CDR2 YFSETQ. CDR3 sequence reads: CASSFGPREKYGYGYTF. CDR3 in DNA: TGCGCCAGCAGCTTTGGGCCTCGGGAAAAGTATGGCTATGGCTACACCTTC.